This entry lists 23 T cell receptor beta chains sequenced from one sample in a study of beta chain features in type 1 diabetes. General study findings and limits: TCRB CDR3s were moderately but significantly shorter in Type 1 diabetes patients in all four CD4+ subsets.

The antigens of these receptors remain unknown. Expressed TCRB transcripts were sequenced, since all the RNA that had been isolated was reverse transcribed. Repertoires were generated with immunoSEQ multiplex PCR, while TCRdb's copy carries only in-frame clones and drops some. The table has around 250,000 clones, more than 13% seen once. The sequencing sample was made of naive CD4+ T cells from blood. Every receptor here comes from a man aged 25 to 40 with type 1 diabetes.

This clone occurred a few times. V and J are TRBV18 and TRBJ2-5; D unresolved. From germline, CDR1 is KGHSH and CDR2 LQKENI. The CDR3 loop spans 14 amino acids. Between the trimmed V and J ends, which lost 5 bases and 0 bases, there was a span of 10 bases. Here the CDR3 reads CASSTTNDQETQYF. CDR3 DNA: TGTGCCAGCTCAACGACAAACGACCAAGAGACCCAGTACTTC.

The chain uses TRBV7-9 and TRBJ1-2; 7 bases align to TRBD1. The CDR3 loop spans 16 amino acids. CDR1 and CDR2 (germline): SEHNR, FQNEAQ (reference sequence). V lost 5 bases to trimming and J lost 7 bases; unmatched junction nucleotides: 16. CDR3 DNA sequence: TGTGCCAGCAGCCCCTCCCTGACAGGGAAGAGGGGTGGCTACACCTTC. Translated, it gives CASSPSLTGKRGGYTF.

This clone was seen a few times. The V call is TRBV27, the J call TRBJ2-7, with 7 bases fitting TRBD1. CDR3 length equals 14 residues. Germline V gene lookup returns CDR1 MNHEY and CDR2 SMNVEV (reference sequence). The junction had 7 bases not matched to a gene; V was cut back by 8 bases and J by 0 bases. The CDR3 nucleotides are TGTGCCAGCCGAACAGGGGTAAGCTCCTACGAGCAGTACTTC. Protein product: CASRTGVSSYEQYF.

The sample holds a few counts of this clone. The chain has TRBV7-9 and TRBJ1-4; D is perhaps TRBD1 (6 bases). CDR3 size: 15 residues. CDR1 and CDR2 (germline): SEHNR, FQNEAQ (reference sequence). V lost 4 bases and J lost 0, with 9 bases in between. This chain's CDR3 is CASSSRTATNEKLFF. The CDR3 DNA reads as TGTGCCAGCAGCTCCAGGACAGCAACTAATGAAAAACTGTTTTTT.

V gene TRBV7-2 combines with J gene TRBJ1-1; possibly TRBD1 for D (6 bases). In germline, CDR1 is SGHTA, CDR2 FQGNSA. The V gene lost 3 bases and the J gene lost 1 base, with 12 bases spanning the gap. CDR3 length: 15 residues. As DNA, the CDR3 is TGTGCCAGCAGCTTCTCTGGGGGCTCGAACACTGAAGCTTTCTTT. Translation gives CASSFSGGSNTEAFF.

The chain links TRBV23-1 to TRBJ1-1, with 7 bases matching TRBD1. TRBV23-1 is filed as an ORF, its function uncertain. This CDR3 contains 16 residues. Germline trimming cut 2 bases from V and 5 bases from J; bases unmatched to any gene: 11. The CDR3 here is CASSQGTGEDLTEAFF. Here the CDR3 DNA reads TGCGCCAGCAGTCAAGGCACAGGGGAAGATTTGACTGAAGCTTTCTTT.

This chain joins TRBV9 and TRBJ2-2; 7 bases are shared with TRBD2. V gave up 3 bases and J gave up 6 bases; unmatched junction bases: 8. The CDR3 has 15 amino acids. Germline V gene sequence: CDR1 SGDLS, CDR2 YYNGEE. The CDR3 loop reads CASSGLATNAGELFF. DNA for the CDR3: TGTGCCAGCAGCGGACTAGCAACTAACGCCGGGGAGCTGTTTTTT. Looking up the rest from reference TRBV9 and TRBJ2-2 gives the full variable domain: DSGVTQTPKHLITATGQRVTLRCSPRSGDLSVYWYQQSLDQGLQFLIQYYNGEERAKGNILERFSAQQFPDLHSELNLSSLELGDSALYFCASSGLATNAGELFFGEGSRLTVL.

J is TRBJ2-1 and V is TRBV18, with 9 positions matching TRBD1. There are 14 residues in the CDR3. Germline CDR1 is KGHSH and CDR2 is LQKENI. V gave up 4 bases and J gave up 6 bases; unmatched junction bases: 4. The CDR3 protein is CASSRQGELNEQFF. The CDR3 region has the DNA TGTGCCAGCTCACGACAGGGGGAACTCAATGAGCAGTTCTTC.

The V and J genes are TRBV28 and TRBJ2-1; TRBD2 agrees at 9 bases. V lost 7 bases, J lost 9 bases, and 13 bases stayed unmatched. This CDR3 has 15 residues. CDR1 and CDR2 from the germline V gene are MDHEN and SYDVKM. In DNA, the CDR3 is TGTGCCAGCACTGTTTATAGCGGGAGAGGACGTGAGCAGTTCTTC. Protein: CASTVYSGRGREQFF.

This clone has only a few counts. CDR3 residues: CASSNSYRGKDNQPQHF. CDR3 nucleotide sequence: TGTGCCAGCAGTAACTCATACAGGGGGAAGGACAATCAGCCCCAGCATTTT. The chain links TRBV28 to TRBJ1-5, with 8 nucleotides matching TRBD1. Germline trimming cut 5 bases from V and 3 bases from J; bases unmatched to any gene: 12. The CDR3 contains 17 residues. From germline, CDR1 is MDHEN and CDR2 SYDVKM.

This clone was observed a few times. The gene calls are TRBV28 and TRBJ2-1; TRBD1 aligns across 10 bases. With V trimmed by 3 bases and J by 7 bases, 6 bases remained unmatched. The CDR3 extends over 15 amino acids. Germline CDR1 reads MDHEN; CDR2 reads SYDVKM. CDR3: CASSFPGQGSNEQFF. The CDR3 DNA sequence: TGTGCCAGCAGTTTTCCGGGACAGGGGAGTAATGAGCAGTTCTTC.

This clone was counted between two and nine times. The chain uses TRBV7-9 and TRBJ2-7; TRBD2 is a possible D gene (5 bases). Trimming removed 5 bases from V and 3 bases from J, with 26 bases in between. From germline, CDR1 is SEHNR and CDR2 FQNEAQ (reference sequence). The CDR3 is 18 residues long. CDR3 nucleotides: TGTGCCAGCAGCCCCCTTGGACCGGGAACCTCGTATCTCTACGAGCAGTACTTC. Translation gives CASSPLGPGTSYLYEQYF.

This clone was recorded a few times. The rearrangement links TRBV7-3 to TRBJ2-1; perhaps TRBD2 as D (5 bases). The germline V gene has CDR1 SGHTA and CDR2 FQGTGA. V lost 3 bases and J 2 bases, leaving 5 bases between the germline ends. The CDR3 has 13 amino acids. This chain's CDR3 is CASSLEAYNEQFF. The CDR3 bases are TGTGCCAGCAGCTTGGAGGCCTACAATGAGCAGTTCTTC.

CDR3 sequence: CASSSALAGIQETQYF. The CDR3 DNA reads as TGCGCCAGCAGCTCCGCTTTAGCGGGAATCCAAGAGACCCAGTACTTC. The chain joins TRBV5-1 to TRBJ2-5, with 8 bases that match TRBD2. CDR3 size: 16 residues. Looked up from germline, CDR1 is SGHRS and CDR2 is YFSETQ. V dropped 3 bases and J dropped 1; count of bases not matched to a gene: 8.

The CDR3: CAWSVGIRPSGEAFF. The CDR3 nucleotides read TGTGCCTGGAGTGTAGGTATCCGGCCAAGCGGTGAAGCTTTCTTT. The V gene is TRBV30, the J gene TRBJ1-1; D remains ambiguous. The CDR3 contains 15 residues. Germline V gene lookup returns CDR1 GTSNPN and CDR2 SVGIG (reference sequence). Trimming cost V 0 bases and J 7 bases, with 18 bases left between them.

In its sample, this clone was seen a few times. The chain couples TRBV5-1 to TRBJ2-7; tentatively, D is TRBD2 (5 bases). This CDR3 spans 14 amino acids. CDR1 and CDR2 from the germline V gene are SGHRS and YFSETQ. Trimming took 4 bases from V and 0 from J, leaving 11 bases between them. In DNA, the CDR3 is TGCGCCAGCAGCCAGGACGGGGTCTCCTACGAGCAGTACTTC. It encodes CASSQDGVSYEQYF.

The CDR3 region is CASSPPGSGRATDTQYF. The CDR3 DNA follows: TGTGCCAGCTCACCACCGGGCTCGGGGAGGGCCACAGATACGCAGTATTTT. The chain combines TRBV18 with TRBJ2-3; 7 bases fit TRBD2. The germline gives CDR1 KGHSH, CDR2 LQKENI. J lost 2 bases, V lost 0 bases, and 8 bases had no gene match. The CDR3 is 17 residues long.

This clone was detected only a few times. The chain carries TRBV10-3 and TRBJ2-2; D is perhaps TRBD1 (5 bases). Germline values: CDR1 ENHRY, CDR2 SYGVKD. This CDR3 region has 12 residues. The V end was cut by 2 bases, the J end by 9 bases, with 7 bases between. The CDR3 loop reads CAISEQGRELFF. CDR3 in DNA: TGTGCCATCAGTGAGCAGGGCCGGGAGCTGTTTTTT.

The CDR3 DNA is TGTGCCAGCAGCTTACAAACAGGGGGCTCTAGCGAGCAGTACTTC. Its protein product is CASSLQTGGSSEQYF. The chain carries TRBV7-2 and TRBJ2-7, with TRBD1 identical over 9 bases. CDR1 and CDR2 (germline): SGHTA, FQGNSA. With V trimmed by 2 bases and J by 6 bases, 8 bases remained unmatched. This CDR3 is 15 amino acids long. The complete variable domain, with remaining parts taken from reference TRBV7-2 and TRBJ2-7, reads GAGVSQSPSNKVTEKGKDVELRCDPISGHTALYWYRQSLGQGLEFLIYFQGNSAPDKSGLPSDRFSAERTGGSVSTLTIQRTQQEDSAVYLCASSLQTGGSSEQYFGPGTRLTVT.

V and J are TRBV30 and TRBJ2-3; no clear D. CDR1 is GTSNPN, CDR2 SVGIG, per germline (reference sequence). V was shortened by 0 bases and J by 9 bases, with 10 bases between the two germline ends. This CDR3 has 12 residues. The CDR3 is CAWSVSRSTQYF. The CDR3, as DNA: TGTGCCTGGAGTGTATCCCGGTCCACGCAGTATTTT.

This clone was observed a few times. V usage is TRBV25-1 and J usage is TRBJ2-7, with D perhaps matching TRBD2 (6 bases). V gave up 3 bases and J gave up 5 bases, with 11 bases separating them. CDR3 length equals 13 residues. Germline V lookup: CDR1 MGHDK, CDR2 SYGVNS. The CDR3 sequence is CASSDPLAHEQYF. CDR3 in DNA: TGTGCCAGCAGTGACCCTCTAGCGCACGAGCAGTACTTC.

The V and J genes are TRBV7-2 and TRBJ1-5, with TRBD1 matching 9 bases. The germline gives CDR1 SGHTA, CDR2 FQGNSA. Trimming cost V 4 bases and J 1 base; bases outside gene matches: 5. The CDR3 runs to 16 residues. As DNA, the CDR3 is TGTGCCAGCAGCTCGACAGGGGGAGCGAGCAATCAGCCCCAGCATTTT. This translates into CASSSTGGASNQPQHF.

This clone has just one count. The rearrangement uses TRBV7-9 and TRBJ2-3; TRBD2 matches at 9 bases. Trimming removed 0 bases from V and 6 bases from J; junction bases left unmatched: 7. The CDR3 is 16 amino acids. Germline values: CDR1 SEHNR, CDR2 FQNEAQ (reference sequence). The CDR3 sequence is CASSLASGRGSDTQYF. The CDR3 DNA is TGTGCCAGCAGCTTAGCTAGCGGGAGAGGTTCGGATACGCAGTATTTT.